This note documents a single T cell receptor (beta chain) sequence. What it binds is not known. CDR3 length: 14 amino acids. V lost 3 bases, J lost 6 bases, and 5 bases stayed unmatched. Germline CDR1 and CDR2: DFQATT and SNEGSKA (reference sequence). This record belongs to a study of T-cell memory formation after mild COVID-19. Findings and limits, study-wide: Proof of SARS-CoV-2 specificity was absent for the second-wave clones that crested on day 37. Contracting clones, day 15 to 85, had balanced CD4/CD8, and later expanders favored CD4+. Mostly located in CM and EM were contracting CD4+ clones, with contracting CD8+ clones located in EMRA. The finding that pre-infection memory included some responding clones suggested that cross-reactive memory joined.

In TCRdb, the 5' RACE reads were re-called with MiXCR into one record per CDR3 protein. The repertoire holds 140,000 to 150,000 distinct CDR3 sequences, approximately 25% seen once, with approximately 25% in the top ten. The sample consisted of PBMCs or a T cell subset sorted from them (not recorded which). The TCR was taken from an adult woman who had mild COVID-19 (a few samples of this study predate the infection). Cell type and time point are not known. V and J are TRBV20-1 and TRBJ2-3, with 11 bases matching TRBD1. CDR3 sequence reads: CSASWDRGVDTQYF. The CDR3 DNA follows: TGCAGTGCTAGTTGGGACAGGGGGGTTGATACGCAGTATTTT.